This TCR beta chain was sequenced in a study of long-term antiretroviral therapy in people with HIV. Whole-study results and caveats: Every time point showed a repertoire led by clones expanded before ART.

Every donor contributed at least one pre-ART and at least two post-ART PBMC samples. At survey level, the immunoSEQ assay was run in its v3.0 version. The data were produced by immunoSEQ multiplex PCR, yet TCRdb's version contains in-frame clones alone and is incomplete. Of approximately 11,000 clones in the sample, roughly 80% were seen once. Germline V gene lookup returns CDR1 SGDLS and CDR2 YYNGEE. This CDR3 is built from 15 residues. Between the trimmed V and J ends, which lost 0 bases and 1 base, there was a span of 11 bases. A note on this clone: No antigen is known for it.

The sample was unsorted PBMCs, taken at the start of antiretroviral therapy, before treatment. This chain connects TRBV9 to TRBJ2-7; D may correspond to TRBD1 or TRBD2 (6 bases each). This TCR derives from a man younger than 40 with HIV. CDR3 bases: TGTGCCAGCAGCGTAGAGGGGGGCGGTTCCTACGAGCAGTACTTC. This gives the protein CASSVEGGGSYEQYF.